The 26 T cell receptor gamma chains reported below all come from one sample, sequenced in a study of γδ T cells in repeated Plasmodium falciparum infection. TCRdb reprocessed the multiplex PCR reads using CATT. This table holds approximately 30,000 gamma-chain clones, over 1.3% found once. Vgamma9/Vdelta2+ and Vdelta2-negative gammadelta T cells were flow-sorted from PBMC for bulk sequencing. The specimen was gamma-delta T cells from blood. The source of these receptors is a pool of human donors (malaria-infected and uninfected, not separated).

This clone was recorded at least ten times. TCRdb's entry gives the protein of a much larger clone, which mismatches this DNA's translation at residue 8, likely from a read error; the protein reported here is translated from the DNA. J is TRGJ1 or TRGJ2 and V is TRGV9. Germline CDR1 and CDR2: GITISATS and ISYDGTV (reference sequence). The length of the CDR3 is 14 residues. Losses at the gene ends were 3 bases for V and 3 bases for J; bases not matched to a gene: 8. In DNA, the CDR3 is TGTGCCTTGTGGGAGCCGAAGGCTTATTATAAGAAACTCTTT. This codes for CALWEPKAYYKKLF.

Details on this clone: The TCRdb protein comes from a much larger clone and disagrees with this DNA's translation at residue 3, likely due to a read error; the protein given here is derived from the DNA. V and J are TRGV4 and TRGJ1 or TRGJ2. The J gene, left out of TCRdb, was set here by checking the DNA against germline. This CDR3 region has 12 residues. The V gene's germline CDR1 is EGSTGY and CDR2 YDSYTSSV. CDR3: CAAWPNYYKKLF. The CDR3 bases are TGTGCCGCCTGGCCCAATTATTATAAGAAACTCTTT.

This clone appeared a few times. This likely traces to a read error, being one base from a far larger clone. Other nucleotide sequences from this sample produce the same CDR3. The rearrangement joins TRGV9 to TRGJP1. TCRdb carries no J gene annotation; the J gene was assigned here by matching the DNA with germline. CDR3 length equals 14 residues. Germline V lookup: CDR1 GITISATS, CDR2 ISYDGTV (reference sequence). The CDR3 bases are TGCGCCTTGTGGGAGAACCTCACTGGTTGGTTCAAGATATTT. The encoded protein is CALWENLTGWFKIF.

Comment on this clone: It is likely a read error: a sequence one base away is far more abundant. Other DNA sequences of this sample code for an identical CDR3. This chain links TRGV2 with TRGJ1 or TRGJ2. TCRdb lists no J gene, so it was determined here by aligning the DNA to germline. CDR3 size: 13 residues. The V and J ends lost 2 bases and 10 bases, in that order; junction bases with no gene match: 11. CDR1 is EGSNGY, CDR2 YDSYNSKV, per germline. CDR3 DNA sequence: TGTGCCACCTGGGACGTCCTAAGGAACAAGAAACTCTTT. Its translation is CATWDVLRNKKLF.

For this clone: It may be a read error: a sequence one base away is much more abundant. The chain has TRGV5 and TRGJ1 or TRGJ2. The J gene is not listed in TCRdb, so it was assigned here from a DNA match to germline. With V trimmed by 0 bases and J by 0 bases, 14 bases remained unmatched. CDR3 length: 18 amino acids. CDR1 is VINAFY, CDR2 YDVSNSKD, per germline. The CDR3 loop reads CATWDRPKETQNYYKKLF. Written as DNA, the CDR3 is TGTGCCACCTGGGACAGGCCTAAAGAGACGCAGAATTATTATAAGAAACTCTTT.

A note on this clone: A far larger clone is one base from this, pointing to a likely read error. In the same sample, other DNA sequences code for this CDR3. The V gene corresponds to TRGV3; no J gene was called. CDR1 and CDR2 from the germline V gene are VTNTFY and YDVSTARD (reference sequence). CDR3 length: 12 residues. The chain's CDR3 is CATWDRIHKKLF. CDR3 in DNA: TGTGCCACCTGGGACCGTATACATAAGAAACTCTTC.

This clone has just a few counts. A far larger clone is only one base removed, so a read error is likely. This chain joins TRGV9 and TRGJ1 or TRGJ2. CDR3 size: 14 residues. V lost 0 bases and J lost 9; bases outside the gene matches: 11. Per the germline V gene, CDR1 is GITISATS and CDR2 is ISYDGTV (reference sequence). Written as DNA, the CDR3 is TGTGCCTTGTGGGAGGTGCAGAGGGGTCCTAAGAAACTCTTT. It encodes CALWEVQRGPKKLF.

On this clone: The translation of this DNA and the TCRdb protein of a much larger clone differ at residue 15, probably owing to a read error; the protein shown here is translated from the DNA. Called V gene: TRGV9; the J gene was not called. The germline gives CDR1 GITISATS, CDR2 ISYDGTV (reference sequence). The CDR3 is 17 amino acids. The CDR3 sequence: CALWEDRQELGKKIRVF. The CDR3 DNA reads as TGTGCCTTGTGGGAGGACCGGCAAGAGTTGGGCAAAAAAATCAGGGTATTT.

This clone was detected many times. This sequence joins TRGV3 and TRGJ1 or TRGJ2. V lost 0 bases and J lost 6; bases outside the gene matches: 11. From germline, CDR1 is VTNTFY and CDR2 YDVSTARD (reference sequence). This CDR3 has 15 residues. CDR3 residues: CATWDRPDISYKKLF. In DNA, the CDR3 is TGTGCCACCTGGGACAGGCCCGACATTAGTTATAAGAAACTCTTT.

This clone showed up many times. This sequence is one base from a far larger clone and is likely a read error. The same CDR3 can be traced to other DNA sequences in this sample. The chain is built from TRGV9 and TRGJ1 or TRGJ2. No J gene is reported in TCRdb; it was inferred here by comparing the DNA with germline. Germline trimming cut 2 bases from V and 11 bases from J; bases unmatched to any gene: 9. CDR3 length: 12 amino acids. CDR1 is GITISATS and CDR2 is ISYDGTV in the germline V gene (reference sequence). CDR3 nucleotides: TGTGCCTTGTGGGAGGGACACCAGGAGAAACTCTTT. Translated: CALWEGHQEKLF.

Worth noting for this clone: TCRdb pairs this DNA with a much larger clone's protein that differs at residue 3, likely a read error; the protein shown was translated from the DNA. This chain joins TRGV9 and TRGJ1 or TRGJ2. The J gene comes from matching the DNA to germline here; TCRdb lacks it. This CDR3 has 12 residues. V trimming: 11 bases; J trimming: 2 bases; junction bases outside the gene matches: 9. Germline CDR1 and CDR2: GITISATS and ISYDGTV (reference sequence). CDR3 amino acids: CASRNYYYKKLF. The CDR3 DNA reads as TGTGCCTCCAGGAACTATTATTATAAGAAACTCTTT.

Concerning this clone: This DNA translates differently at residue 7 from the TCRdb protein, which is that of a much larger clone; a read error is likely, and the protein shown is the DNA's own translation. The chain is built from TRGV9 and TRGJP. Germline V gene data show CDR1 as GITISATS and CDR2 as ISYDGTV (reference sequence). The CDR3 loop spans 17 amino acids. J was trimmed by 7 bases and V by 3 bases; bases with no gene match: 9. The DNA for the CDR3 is TGTGCCTTGTGGGAGACTTTTATTGAGTTGGGCAAAAAAATCAAGGTATTT. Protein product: CALWETFIELGKKIKVF.

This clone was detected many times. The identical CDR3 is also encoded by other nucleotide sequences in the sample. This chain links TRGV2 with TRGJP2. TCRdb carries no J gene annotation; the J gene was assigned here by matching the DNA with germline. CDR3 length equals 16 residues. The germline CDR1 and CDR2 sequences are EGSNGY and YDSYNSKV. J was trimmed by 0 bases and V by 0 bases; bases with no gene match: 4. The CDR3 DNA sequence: TGTGCCACCTGGGACGGGCCATATAGTAGTGATTGGATCAAGACGTTT. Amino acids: CATWDGPYSSDWIKTF.

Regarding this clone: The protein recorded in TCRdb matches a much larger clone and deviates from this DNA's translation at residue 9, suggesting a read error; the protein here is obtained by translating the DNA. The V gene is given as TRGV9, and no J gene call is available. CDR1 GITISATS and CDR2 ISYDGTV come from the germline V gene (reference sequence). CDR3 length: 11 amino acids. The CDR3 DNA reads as TGTGCCTTGTGGACTGTCTATAAGGAACTCTTT. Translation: CALWTVYKELF.

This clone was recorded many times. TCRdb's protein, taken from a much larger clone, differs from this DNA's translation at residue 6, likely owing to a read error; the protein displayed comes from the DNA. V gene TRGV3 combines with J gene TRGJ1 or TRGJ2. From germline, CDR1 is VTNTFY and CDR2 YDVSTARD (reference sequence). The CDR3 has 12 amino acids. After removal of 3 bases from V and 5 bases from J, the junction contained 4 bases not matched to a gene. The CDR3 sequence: CATWDRNYKKLF. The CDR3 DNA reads TGTGCCACCTGGGACCGCAATTATAAGAAACTCTTT.

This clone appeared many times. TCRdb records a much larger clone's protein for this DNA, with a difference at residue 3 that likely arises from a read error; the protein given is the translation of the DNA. The CDR3 sequence: CASWEVRKIKVF. The CDR3 DNA reads as TGTGCCTCGTGGGAGGTTAGGAAAATCAAGGTATTT. V usage is TRGV9 and J usage is TRGJP. The CDR3 is 12 amino acids. Looked up from germline, CDR1 is GITISATS and CDR2 is ISYDGTV (reference sequence).

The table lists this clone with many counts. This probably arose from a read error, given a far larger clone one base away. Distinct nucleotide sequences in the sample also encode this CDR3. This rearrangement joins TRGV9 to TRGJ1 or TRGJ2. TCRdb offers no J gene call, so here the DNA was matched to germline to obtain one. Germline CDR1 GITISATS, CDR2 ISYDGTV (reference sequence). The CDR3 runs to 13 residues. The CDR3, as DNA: TGTGCCCTGTGGGAGGCAGGGTATTATAAGAAACTCTTT. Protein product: CALWEAGYYKKLF.

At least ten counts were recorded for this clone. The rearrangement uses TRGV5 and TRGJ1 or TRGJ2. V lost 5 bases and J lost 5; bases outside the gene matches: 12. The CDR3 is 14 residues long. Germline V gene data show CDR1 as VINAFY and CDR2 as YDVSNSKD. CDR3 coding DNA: TGTGCCACCTGGGCCACGCATGAAGATTATAAGAAACTCTTT. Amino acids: CATWATHEDYKKLF.

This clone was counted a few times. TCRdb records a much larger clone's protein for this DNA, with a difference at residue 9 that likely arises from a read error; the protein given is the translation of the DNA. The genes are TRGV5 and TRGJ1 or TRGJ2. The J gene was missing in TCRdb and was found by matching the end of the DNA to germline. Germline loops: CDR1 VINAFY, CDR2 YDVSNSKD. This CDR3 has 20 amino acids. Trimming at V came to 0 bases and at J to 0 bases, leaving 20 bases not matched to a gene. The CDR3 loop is CATWDRPQPPKYLNYYKKLF. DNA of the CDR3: TGTGCCACCTGGGACAGGCCTCAACCCCCCAAATACCTGAATTATTATAAGAAACTCTTT.

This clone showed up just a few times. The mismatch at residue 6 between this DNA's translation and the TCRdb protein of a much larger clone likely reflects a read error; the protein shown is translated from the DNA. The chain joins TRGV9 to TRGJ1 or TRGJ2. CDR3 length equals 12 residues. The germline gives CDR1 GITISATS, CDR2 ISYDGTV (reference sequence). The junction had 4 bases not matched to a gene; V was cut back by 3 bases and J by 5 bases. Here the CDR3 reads CALWESNYKKLF. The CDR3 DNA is TGTGCCTTGTGGGAGTCAAATTATAAGAAACTCTTT.

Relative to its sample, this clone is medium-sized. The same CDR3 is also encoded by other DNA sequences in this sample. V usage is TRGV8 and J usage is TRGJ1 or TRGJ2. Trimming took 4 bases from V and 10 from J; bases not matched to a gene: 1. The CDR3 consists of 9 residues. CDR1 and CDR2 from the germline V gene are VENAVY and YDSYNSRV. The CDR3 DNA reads TGTGCCACCTGGGACAAGAAACTCTTT. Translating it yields CATWDKKLF.

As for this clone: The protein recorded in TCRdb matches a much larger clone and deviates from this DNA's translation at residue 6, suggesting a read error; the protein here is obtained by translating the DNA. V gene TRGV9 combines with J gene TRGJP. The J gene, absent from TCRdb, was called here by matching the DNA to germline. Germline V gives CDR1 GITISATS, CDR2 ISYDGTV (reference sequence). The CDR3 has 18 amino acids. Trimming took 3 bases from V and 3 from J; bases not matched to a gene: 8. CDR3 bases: TGTGCCTTGTGGGAGATACCCTCGCAAGAGTTGGGCAAAAAAATCAAGGTATTT. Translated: CALWEIPSQELGKKIKVF.

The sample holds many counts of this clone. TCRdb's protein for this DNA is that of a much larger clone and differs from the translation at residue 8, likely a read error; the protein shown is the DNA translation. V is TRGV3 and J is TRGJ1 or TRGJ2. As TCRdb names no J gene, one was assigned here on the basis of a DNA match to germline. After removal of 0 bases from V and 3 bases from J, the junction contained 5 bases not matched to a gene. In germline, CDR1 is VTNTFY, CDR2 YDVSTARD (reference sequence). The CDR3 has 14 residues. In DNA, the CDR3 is TGTGCCACCTGGGACAGGTACCGTTATTATAAGAAACTCTTT. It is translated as CATWDRYRYYKKLF.

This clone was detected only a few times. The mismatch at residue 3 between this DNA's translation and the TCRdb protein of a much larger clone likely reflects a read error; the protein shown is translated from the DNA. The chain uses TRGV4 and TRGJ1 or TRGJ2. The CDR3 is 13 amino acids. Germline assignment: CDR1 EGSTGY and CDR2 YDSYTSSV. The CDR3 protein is CAAWDLGFYKKLF. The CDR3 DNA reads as TGTGCCGCCTGGGATTTAGGATTTTATAAGAAACTCTTT.

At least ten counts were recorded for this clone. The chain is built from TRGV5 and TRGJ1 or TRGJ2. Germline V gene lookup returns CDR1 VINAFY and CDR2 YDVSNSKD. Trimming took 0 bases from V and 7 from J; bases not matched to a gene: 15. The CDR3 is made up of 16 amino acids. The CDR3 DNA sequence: TGTGCCACCTGGGACAGGCGATGGGTCCGTAGATATAAGAAACTCTTT. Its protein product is CATWDRRWVRRYKKLF.

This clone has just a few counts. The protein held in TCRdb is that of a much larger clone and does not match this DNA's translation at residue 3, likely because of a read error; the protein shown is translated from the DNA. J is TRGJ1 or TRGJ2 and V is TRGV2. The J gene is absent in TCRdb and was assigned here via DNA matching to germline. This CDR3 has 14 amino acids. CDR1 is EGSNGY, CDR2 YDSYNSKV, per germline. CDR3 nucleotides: TGTGCCCCCTGGGACGGGACTATTATGGATAAGAAACTCTTT. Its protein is CAPWDGTIMDKKLF.